These 27 T cell receptor beta chains share one sample of origin, sequenced in a study of Graves' ophthalmopathy and Graves' hyperthyroidism. Amplification from RNA transcripts yielded the TCR beta CDR3 regions. First-round RT-PCR relied on HTBI primers, and a second-round multiplex PCR came next. Each CDR3 protein gets one entry after TCRdb re-called the multiplex PCR reads with MiXCR. The sample has around 660,000 distinct CDR3 sequences; over 40% are singletons. The sequenced sample consisted of peripheral blood. These receptors were collected from an adult man with Graves' ophthalmopathy.

This clonotype was seen many times. The V call is TRBV9, the J call TRBJ1-6, with TRBD1 identical over 9 bases. CDR1 is SGDLS and CDR2 is YYNGEE in the germline V gene. V gave up 4 bases and J gave up 8 bases; unmatched junction bases: 4. The CDR3 loop spans 14 amino acids. CDR3 residues: CASSQQGADSPLHF. DNA of the CDR3: TGTGCCAGCAGCCAACAGGGGGCTGATTCACCCCTCCACTTT.

Only a few counts were recorded for this clonotype. The rearrangement links TRBV20-1 to TRBJ2-5, with 7 bases that match TRBD2. V trimming: 4 bases; J trimming: 5 bases; junction bases outside the gene matches: 19. Per the germline V gene, CDR1 is DFQATT and CDR2 is SNEGSKA (reference sequence). CDR3 length equals 17 residues. CDR3 nucleotides: TGCAGTGCTATTTTGCTAGCGGCGATTATGGCGGGGGAGACCCAGTACTTC. This encodes CSAILLAAIMAGETQYF.

The rearrangement uses TRBV29-1 and TRBJ1-2; the match to TRBD1 covers 8 bases. Trimming removed 8 bases from V and 4 bases from J; junction bases left unmatched: 6. Germline loops: CDR1 SQVTM, CDR2 ANQGSEA. This CDR3 comprises 12 residues. CDR3 sequence: CSSNGQGYGYTF. CDR3 DNA sequence: TGCAGCAGTAACGGACAGGGCTATGGCTACACCTTC.

This clonotype was picked up many times. The chain joins TRBV6-5 to TRBJ1-2; D unresolved. From germline, CDR1 is MNHEY and CDR2 SVGAGI. The CDR3 sequence is 13 residues long. Trimming stripped 0 bases from V and 3 bases from J, with 5 bases between. As DNA, the CDR3 is TGTGCCAGCAGTTACTCATCAGACTATGGCTACACCTTC. Amino acid sequence: CASSYSSDYGYTF.

The CDR3 sequence: CASSSTGAGDAFF. The CDR3 DNA reads TGTGCCAGCAGTTCGACAGGAGCGGGGGATGCTTTCTTT. The chain recombines TRBV6-5 with TRBJ1-1; a possible D gene is TRBD1 (6 bases). The germline V and J ends were trimmed by 4 bases and 11 bases, with 17 bases remaining between them. The CDR3 contains 13 residues. Germline V gene lookup returns CDR1 MNHEY and CDR2 SVGAGI.

The chain recombines TRBV25-1 with TRBJ1-5; D gene ambiguous. Germline V gives CDR1 MGHDK, CDR2 SYGVNS. This CDR3 has 14 amino acids. The V end was cut by 4 bases, the J end by 3 bases, with 10 bases between. This CDR3 is CASSALGPNQPQHF. The CDR3 bases are TGTGCCAGCAGTGCGCTGGGCCCCAATCAGCCCCAGCATTTT.

This clonotype appeared a few times. The chain recombines TRBV11-1 with TRBJ2-2, with 10 positions matching TRBD1. Trimming at V came to 6 bases and at J to 7 bases, leaving 8 bases not matched to a gene. CDR1 and CDR2 (germline): SGHAT, FQDESV (reference sequence). This CDR3 is built from 15 residues. CDR3 amino acids: CASSSRDRGHGELFF. CDR3 sequence (DNA): TGTGCCAGCAGTAGCCGGGACAGGGGACACGGGGAGCTGTTTTTT. The whole variable domain, remainder taken from reference TRBV11-1 and TRBJ2-2, is EAEVAQSPRYKITEKSQAVAFWCDPISGHATLYWYRQILGQGPELLVQFQDESVVDDSQLPKDRFSAERLKGVDSTLKIQPAELGDSAMYLCASSSRDRGHGELFFGEGSRLTVL.

This clonotype was counted ten times or more. V is TRBV16 and J is TRBJ2-7; possible D gene TRBD1, 6 bases. The CDR3 covers 15 residues. V was cut by 4 bases and J by 2 bases, with 15 bases left in between. Germline V gives CDR1 KGHSY, CDR2 FQNENV. DNA of the CDR3: TGTGCCAGCAGCCTTGCTGGGACATATACCTACGAGCAGTACTTC. Amino acids: CASSLAGTYTYEQYF.

V is TRBV30 and J is TRBJ1-1; D not resolved. The germline V gene has CDR1 GTSNPN and CDR2 SVGIG (reference sequence). The length of the CDR3 is 13 residues. Trimming took off 3 bases at V and 3 bases at J, with 11 bases between the two ends. The CDR3: CAWSSTRDTEAFF. In DNA, the CDR3 is TGTGCCTGGAGCTCGACTCGAGACACTGAAGCTTTCTTT.

This clonotype has ten or more counts. The CDR3 spells CASSDPRAVRYGYTF. DNA for the CDR3: TGTGCCAGCAGCGACCCCCGGGCAGTCCGCTATGGCTACACCTTC. J is TRBJ1-2 and V is TRBV7-9; D call uncertain. CDR3 length equals 15 residues. Germline V gene data show CDR1 as SEHNR and CDR2 as FQNEAQ (reference sequence). The ends were cut back, 5 bases at V and 4 bases at J, with 17 bases in the middle.

This clonotype was seen ten or more times. The chain links TRBV5-1 to TRBJ1-2, with D perhaps matching TRBD1 (5 bases). The length of the CDR3 is 16 residues. V lost 0 bases and J lost 7, with 19 bases in between. CDR1 and CDR2 from the germline V gene are SGHRS and YFSETQ. In nucleotides, the CDR3 is TGCGCCAGCAGCTTGGAGGTTGTGCAGGGACGTCTTGGCTACACCTTC. Translated, it gives CASSLEVVQGRLGYTF.

The sample holds many counts of this clonotype. No conserved phenylalanine or tryptophan is present at the end of the CDR3, so a read error is the likely explanation. The chain employs TRBV19 and TRBJ1-1, with 11 bases matching TRBD1. The CDR3 sequence is 14 residues long. The V segment lost 5 bases and the J segment 4 bases; nucleotides outside the gene matches: 3. CDR1 and CDR2 from the germline V gene are LNHDA and SQIVND (reference sequence). The CDR3 protein is CASSWGTGGTEAFL. CDR3 coding DNA: TGTGCCAGTAGTTGGGGGACAGGGGGCACTGAAGCTTTCCTT.

This rearrangement joins TRBV29-1 to TRBJ2-7; TRBD1 matches 7 bases. The trim removed 4 bases at V and 3 bases at J, leaving 6 bases unmatched. From germline, CDR1 is SQVTM and CDR2 ANQGSEA. There are 13 residues in the CDR3. CDR3 region: CSVARQGVYEQYF. CDR3 bases: TGCAGCGTTGCCCGACAGGGCGTCTACGAGCAGTACTTC.

The chain carries TRBV20-1 and TRBJ2-5, with TRBD1 matching 7 bases. V dropped 4 bases and J dropped 9; count of bases not matched to a gene: 14. The germline CDR1 and CDR2 sequences are DFQATT and SNEGSKA (reference sequence). The CDR3 spans 14 residues. The CDR3 DNA follows: TGCAGTGCTATGCCACAGGGGAATTGGCAGCCCCAGTACTTC. Protein: CSAMPQGNWQPQYF.

The CDR3 protein is CASSPSGAGGSPGANVLTF. In DNA, the CDR3 is TGCGCCAGCAGCCCCTCCGGGGCAGGGGGCAGTCCTGGGGCCAACGTCCTGACTTTC. The chain has TRBV5-1 and TRBJ2-6, with 8 bases lining up with TRBD1. This CDR3 is 19 amino acids long. In germline, CDR1 is SGHRS, CDR2 YFSETQ. Losses at the gene ends were 4 bases for V and 2 bases for J; bases not matched to a gene: 14.

In its sample, this clonotype was seen many times. This chain uses TRBV14 with TRBJ1-2, with a possible D match to TRBD1 (5 bases). V shed 5 bases and J shed 4 bases, with 11 bases lying between them. The CDR3 is made up of 13 amino acids. CDR1 SGHDN and CDR2 FVKESK come from the germline V gene. For the CDR3, the DNA is TGTGCCAGCAGCGGTGGGGGGTTCTATGGCTACACCTTC. Translation gives CASSGGGFYGYTF.

On this clonotype: A much larger clone differs by one base, so this may be a read error. The rearrangement uses TRBV5-1 and TRBJ1-2; 7 nucleotides line up with TRBD1. Germline V CDR1 and CDR2: SGHRS, YFSETQ. This CDR3 comprises 14 residues. The trim removed 2 bases at V and 3 bases at J, leaving 4 bases unmatched. The CDR3 nucleotides are TGCGCCAGCAGCTTTTGGGACAGCTACTATGGCTACACCTTC. Its protein product is CASSFWDSYYGYTF.

As to this clonotype: A much larger clonotype is one base distant, so this may be a read error. The V gene is TRBV10-3, the J gene TRBJ2-7; 9 bases are shared with TRBD2. Germline loops: CDR1 ENHRY, CDR2 SYGVKD. The J segment lost 0 bases and the V segment lost 3 bases, leaving 3 bases of the junction unmatched. This CDR3 spans 15 amino acids. The CDR3 here is CAISEEAGGSYEQYF. The CDR3 bases are TGTGCCATCAGTGAAGAAGCGGGAGGCTCCTACGAGCAGTACTTC.

Many counts were recorded for this clonotype. The rearrangement joins TRBV7-9 to TRBJ2-7; 10 nucleotides agree with TRBD1. The CDR3 consists of 14 residues. The germline V gene encodes CDR1 SEHNR and CDR2 FQNEAQ (reference sequence). Trimming removed 4 bases from V and 5 bases from J; junction bases left unmatched: 5. CDR3 bases: TGTGCCAGCAGCTCCGACAGGGGGCTCGACGAGCAGTACTTC. It yields the protein CASSSDRGLDEQYF.

The CDR3, as DNA: TGTGCCAGCAGTGAGTTCCCGACAGGGCCCGCTGAAGCTTTCTTT. Translated, it gives CASSEFPTGPAEAFF. The V gene is TRBV25-1, the J gene TRBJ1-1, with 7 bases lining up with TRBD1. The V segment lost 3 bases and the J segment 6 bases; nucleotides outside the gene matches: 10. From germline, CDR1 is MGHDK and CDR2 SYGVNS. The CDR3 is made up of 15 amino acids. Full variable domain (rest looked up from reference TRBV25-1 and TRBJ1-1): EADIYQTPRYLVIGTGKKITLECSQTMGHDKMYWYQQDPGMELHLIHYSYGVNSTEKGDLSSESTVSRIRTEHFPLTLESARPSHTSQYLCASSEFPTGPAEAFFGQGTRLTVV.

V is TRBV10-2 and J is TRBJ1-2; D ambiguous. The V gene lost 3 bases and the J gene lost 4 bases, with 6 bases spanning the gap. The CDR3 runs to 12 residues. Germline lookup yields CDR1 WSHSY and CDR2 SAAADI. The CDR3 is CASSDEGYGYTF. As DNA, the CDR3 is TGCGCCAGCAGTGACGAGGGCTATGGCTACACCTTC.

This clonotype has at least ten counts. This chain joins TRBV19 and TRBJ2-2; D remains unclear. Per the germline V gene, CDR1 is LNHDA and CDR2 is SQIVND (reference sequence). The CDR3 sequence is 15 residues long. Trimming removed 3 bases from V and 0 bases from J, with 8 bases in between. The CDR3 protein is CASSISVANTGELFF. As DNA, the CDR3 is TGTGCCAGTAGTATTTCCGTCGCGAACACCGGGGAGCTGTTTTTT.

The chain combines TRBV6-4 with TRBJ2-7, with TRBD1 matching 7 bases. V lost 5 bases, J lost 4 bases, and 8 bases stayed unmatched. Germline V gene lookup returns CDR1 MRHNA and CDR2 SNTAGT. CDR3 length: 14 amino acids. CDR3 protein: CASSRRTGPYEQYF. CDR3 DNA: TGTGCCAGCAGTAGGAGGACAGGACCTTACGAGCAGTACTTC.

As regards this clonotype: Compared with germline, one end of the junction differs, possibly owing to a read error. The chain has TRBV25-1 and TRBJ2-5, with D uncertain. Per the germline V gene, CDR1 is MGHDK and CDR2 is SYGVNS. The CDR3 loop spans 15 amino acids. The CDR3 loop reads CASSELGGLQEAQYF. The CDR3 nucleotides read TGTGCCAGCAGCGAATTAGGTGGGCTCCAAGAGGCCCAGTACTTC.

This clonotype appeared many times. The chain combines TRBV7-2 with TRBJ2-5, with D maybe TRBD2 (5 bases). Per the germline V gene, CDR1 is SGHTA and CDR2 is FQGNSA. V lost 2 bases, J lost 4 bases, and 11 bases lay in between. This CDR3 is 14 amino acids long. In DNA form, the CDR3 reads TGTGCCAGCAGCTTATTCGGGGTCCCAGAGACCCAGTACTTC. It translates to CASSLFGVPETQYF.

The chain joins TRBV25-1 to TRBJ2-7, with TRBD1 matching over 8 bases. Trimming took 4 bases from V and 0 from J; bases not matched to a gene: 5. Per germline, CDR1 MGHDK and CDR2 SYGVNS. The CDR3 runs 15 residues. The CDR3 region is CASSVTGGSSYEQYF. DNA of the CDR3: TGTGCCAGCAGTGTCACAGGGGGTAGCTCCTACGAGCAGTACTTC.

This chain links TRBV2 with TRBJ1-2; D is perhaps TRBD1 (6 bases). The CDR3 sequence is 15 residues long. Germline lookup yields CDR1 SNHLY and CDR2 FYNNEI. The V end was cut by 4 bases, the J end by 2 bases, with 14 bases between. CDR3: CASSARRTANYGYTF. The CDR3 DNA sequence: TGTGCCAGCAGTGCAAGAAGGACAGCCAACTATGGCTACACCTTC.